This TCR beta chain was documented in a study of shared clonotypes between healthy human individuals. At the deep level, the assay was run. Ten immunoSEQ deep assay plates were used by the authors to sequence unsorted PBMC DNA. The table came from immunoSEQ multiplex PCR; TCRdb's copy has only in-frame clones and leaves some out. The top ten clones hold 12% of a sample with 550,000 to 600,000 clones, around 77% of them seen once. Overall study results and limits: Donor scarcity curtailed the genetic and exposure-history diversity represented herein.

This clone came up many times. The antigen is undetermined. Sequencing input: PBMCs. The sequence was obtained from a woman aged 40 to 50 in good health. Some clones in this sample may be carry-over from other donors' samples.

CDR3 region: CASSHPGQGNTEAFF. Written as DNA, the CDR3 is TGTGCCAGCAGCCACCCGGGACAGGGGAACACTGAAGCTTTCTTT. V and J are TRBV4-2 and TRBJ1-1, with 9 bases that match TRBD1. Germline-derived CDR1 and CDR2 are LGHNA and YNFKEQ. The trim removed 3 bases at V and 1 base at J, leaving 3 bases unmatched. The CDR3 contains 15 residues.